The T cell receptor (beta chain) under discussion was sequenced for a study of blood T cell repertoires in COVID-19. The CDR3 runs to 14 residues. From germline, CDR1 is SGHTA and CDR2 FQGNSA. The V segment lost 7 bases and the J segment 0 bases; nucleotides outside the gene matches: 6. Profiled with immunoSEQ multiplex PCR; TCRdb holds only in-frame clones, not every one. The sample has about 250,000 clones, almost 90% seen once; the top ten hold over 1.3%. This receptor was identified in a man aged 80 or over with acute or convalescent COVID-19. The sample consisted of peripheral blood. J is TRBJ2-7 and V is TRBV7-2; 7 positions match TRBD1. The CDR3 region is CASNGDRASYEQYF. CDR3 nucleotide sequence: TGTGCCAGCAACGGGGACAGAGCCTCCTACGAGCAGTACTTC.